The T cell receptor beta chain under discussion was sequenced for a study of cytomegalovirus exposure and HLA in healthy donors. The study drew the donors from its approximately 120-subject validation cohort, separate from the 666-subject first cohort. This clone appeared once. CDR1 is SGHRS, CDR2 YFSETQ, per germline. The CDR3 extends over 13 amino acids. Trimming shortened V by 0 bases and J by 0 bases, and 4 bases separated the two germline ends. TCRdb's copy holds only in-frame clones and misses some; the assay was immunoSEQ multiplex PCR. The data contain some 150,000 clones, roughly 89% of them singletons.

The specimen was PBMCs. The clonotype comes from a woman aged 18-29 years in good health and CMV-seropositive. The chain recombines TRBV5-1 with TRBJ2-7; no definite D call. CDR3 nucleotide sequence: TGCGCCAGCAGCTTGGTCGTCTCCTACGAGCAGTACTTC. Protein sequence: CASSLVVSYEQYF.